The table lists the clone carrying this T cell receptor beta chain with many counts. Its matching antigen is unknown. The data are from a study of regulatory T cells in long-lasting Graves disease. Time point indicated: newly diagnosed GD, antithyroid drugs for less than 3 months. The TCR library used RNA extracted from PBMCs. Overall study results and limits: A limited number of samples was an acknowledged limitation.

The CDR3 totals 16 residues. Between the trimmed V and J ends, which lost 0 bases and 2 bases, there was a span of 14 bases. Per the germline V gene, CDR1 is DFQATT and CDR2 is SNEGSKA (reference sequence). Arm-PCR of CDR3 regions and iRepertoire HTBI primers were the basis on which TCR beta libraries were built. TCRdb redid the calling of the multiplex PCR reads with MiXCR, one entry per CDR3 protein. The sample yields more than 450,000 distinct CDR3 sequences, around 12% seen once. These data are also associated with another study on T cells in Graves' hyperthyroidism and ophthalmopathy. That report notes: Stable hyperthyroidism and ophthalmopathy were separated using 13 V-J signatures.

V usage is TRBV20-1 and J usage is TRBJ1-5, with a weak D call TRBD1 (6 bases). The TCR comes from a young woman with Graves disease. This specimen was peripheral blood mononuclear cells (PBMCs), taken at new diagnosis, from a patient treated with antithyroid drugs. The CDR3 DNA reads as TGCAGTGCTAGAGATCTCGGGGGGCCGGGCAATCAGCCCCAGCATTTT. It specifies CSARDLGGPGNQPQHF.